The 32 T cell receptor beta chains presented below share a single source sample, sequenced in a study of T-cell reconstitution after alpha-beta-depleted transplantation in children. Unique molecular identifiers were incorporated into the prepared TCRbeta library. TCRdb re-derived calls from the PCR reads in MiXCR, one entry per CDR3 protein. The table has some 400,000 distinct CDR3 sequences, just over 20% seen once; the top ten hold 3.8%. The sample consisted of PBMCs from the stem cell graft donor, taken from the stem cell graft. Every receptor here comes from a human donor who donated a stem cell graft to a child with acute myeloid leukemia.

The chain recombines TRBV7-6 with TRBJ2-7; D is ambiguous. CDR1 is SGHVS and CDR2 is FNYEAQ in the germline V gene. This CDR3 has 14 amino acids. Trimming stripped 4 bases from V and 0 bases from J, with 10 bases between. Here the CDR3 reads CASSSLESSYEQYF. The CDR3 nucleotides read TGTGCCAGCAGCTCTCTAGAGAGCTCCTACGAGCAGTACTTC.

CDR3 residues: CASSQDRGTQYF. The CDR3 DNA is TGCGCCAGCAGCCAAGACCGGGGGACCCAGTACTTC. The genes are TRBV4-3 and TRBJ2-5, with a possible D match to TRBD2 (5 bases). From germline, CDR1 is LGHNA and CDR2 YSLEER. This CDR3 spans 12 amino acids. V was trimmed by 0 bases and J by 7 bases, leaving 6 bases between them.

CDR3 region: CASSLEPGRYEQYF. The CDR3 region has the DNA TGCGCCAGCAGCTTAGAACCAGGAAGGTACGAGCAGTACTTC. This rearrangement joins TRBV5-1 to TRBJ2-7; D gene uncertain. Germline values: CDR1 SGHRS, CDR2 YFSETQ. V was clipped by 2 bases and J by 4 bases, with 13 bases between them. The CDR3 has 14 residues.

The sample holds many counts of this clonotype. J is TRBJ2-7 and V is TRBV7-8; D is unclear. The germline CDR1 and CDR2 sequences are SGHVS and FQNEAQ. The V gene lost 5 bases and the J gene lost 0 bases, with 11 bases spanning the gap. The CDR3 has 14 amino acids. Here the CDR3 DNA reads TGTGCCAGCAGCCCGCCAGGCAGCTCCTACGAGCAGTACTTC. Protein product: CASSPPGSSYEQYF.

The chain combines TRBV12-3 or TRBV12-4 with TRBJ2-3, with D perhaps matching TRBD2 (6 bases). This CDR3 has 13 amino acids. The V gene lost 3 bases and the J gene lost 4 bases, with 8 bases spanning the gap. CDR3 nucleotide sequence: TGTGCCAGCAGTTTTGCTAGCGCAGATACGCAGTATTTT. Its translation: CASSFASADTQYF.

A single count supports this clonotype. V gene TRBV11-2 combines with J gene TRBJ2-5, with D uncertain. This CDR3 has 15 amino acids. Germline loops: CDR1 SGHAT, CDR2 FQNNGV. The ends were cut back, 4 bases at V and 5 bases at J, with 17 bases in the middle. Here the CDR3 reads CASSSLLGPLETQYF. The CDR3 nucleotides read TGTGCCAGCAGCTCCCTCCTAGGGCCCCTGGAGACCCAGTACTTC.

Ten or more counts support this clonotype. The rearrangement joins TRBV20-1 to TRBJ2-2; 7 bases are shared with TRBD2. CDR3 length equals 15 residues. J lost 0 bases, V lost 6 bases, and 7 bases had no gene match. The germline gives CDR1 DFQATT, CDR2 SNEGSKA (reference sequence). DNA for the CDR3: TGCAGTGCCAGATTCGGGAGGACGAACACCGGGGAGCTGTTTTTT. Residues: CSARFGRTNTGELFF.

The table lists this clonotype with a few counts. The chain has TRBV4-3 and TRBJ2-7, with TRBD2 matching 8 bases. Germline CDR1 LGHNA, CDR2 YSLEER. The CDR3 loop spans 15 amino acids. After removal of 0 bases from V and 3 bases from J, the junction contained 4 bases not matched to a gene. CDR3 loop: CASSQDTSGHYEQYF. CDR3 DNA sequence: TGCGCCAGCAGCCAAGACACTAGCGGACACTACGAGCAGTACTTC.

The V and J genes are TRBV5-6 and TRBJ2-7; 11 nucleotides agree with TRBD2. Germline CDR1 and CDR2: SGHDT and YYEEEE. This CDR3 has 14 residues. Trimming removed 1 base from V and 6 bases from J; junction bases left unmatched: 3. Here the CDR3 DNA reads TGTGCCAGCAGCTTGACTAGCGGGAGAATCGAGCAGTACTTC. It codes for CASSLTSGRIEQYF.

Only a few counts were recorded for this clonotype. This rearrangement joins TRBV7-3 to TRBJ2-3; no clear D gene. Per the germline V gene, CDR1 is SGHTA and CDR2 is FQGTGA. Trimming took off 5 bases at V and 5 bases at J, with 14 bases between the two ends. The CDR3 covers 14 residues. In DNA form, the CDR3 reads TGTGCCAGCAGCCCCAGTCGCCAAGGAGATACGCAGTATTTT. Encoded protein: CASSPSRQGDTQYF.

A single count supports this clonotype. V is TRBV7-9 and J is TRBJ2-7; D not resolved. Germline V CDR1 and CDR2: SEHNR, FQNEAQ (reference sequence). This CDR3 is 13 amino acids long. The V and J ends lost 1 base and 3 bases respectively, with 7 bases between them. The CDR3 spells CASSLGSNYEQYF. The CDR3 region has the DNA TGTGCCAGCAGCTTAGGGTCGAACTACGAGCAGTACTTC.

This rearrangement joins TRBV24-1 to TRBJ2-3; D ambiguous. V gave up 6 bases and J gave up 7 bases, with 13 bases separating them. The CDR3 contains 13 residues. Germline CDR1 and CDR2: KGHDR and SFDVKD. The CDR3 region is CATSSRVRYTQYF. The CDR3 DNA reads TGTGCCACCAGTTCCCGGGTACGATATACGCAGTATTTT.

In this sample, this clonotype turned up a few times. The chain recombines TRBV15 with TRBJ2-7; 9 positions agree with TRBD1. The J segment lost 5 bases and the V segment lost 1 base, leaving 3 bases of the junction unmatched. Germline V CDR1 and CDR2: LNHNV, YYDKDF (reference sequence). The CDR3 runs to 14 residues. CDR3 bases: TGTGCCACCAGCAGAGGCGGGACAGGGAACGAGCAGTACTTC. Protein product: CATSRGGTGNEQYF.

The gene calls are TRBV6-2 or TRBV6-3 and TRBJ2-2; perhaps D is TRBD1 or TRBD2 (5 bases each). V was cut by 2 bases and J by 3 bases, with 19 bases left in between. Germline V gives CDR1 MNHEY, CDR2 SVGEGT. The CDR3 covers 18 residues. CDR3 DNA sequence: TGTGCCAGCAGTTACACGTGGGACGCCAAGGATTACACCGGGGAGCTGTTTTTT. Translating it yields CASSYTWDAKDYTGELFF.

The chain carries TRBV30 and TRBJ1-1; D ambiguous. V was cut by 4 bases and J by 2 bases, with 17 bases left in between. Germline V CDR1 and CDR2: GTSNPN, SVGIG (reference sequence). The CDR3 has 15 amino acids. The CDR3, as DNA: TGTGCCTGGAATCGTATGGCGTTGGGCAACACTGAAGCTTTCTTT. Protein product: CAWNRMALGNTEAFF. The variable domain in full, with the rest retrieved from reference TRBV30 and TRBJ1-1, is SQTIHQWPATLVQPVGSPLSLECTVEGTSNPNLYWYRQAAGRGLQLLFYSVGIGQISSEVPQNLSASRPQDRQFILSSKKLLLSDSGFYLCAWNRMALGNTEAFFGQGTRLTVV.

This clonotype was observed a handful of times. The chain is built from TRBV20-1 and TRBJ2-5, with 7 bases lining up with TRBD2. The CDR3 consists of 14 residues. The V gene end was trimmed by 5 bases and the J gene end by 5 bases; junction bases not matched to a gene: 11. In germline, CDR1 is DFQATT, CDR2 SNEGSKA (reference sequence). CDR3 nucleotide sequence: TGCAGTGCTGAGGGGAGGGTTCGGGGGGAGACCCAGTACTTC. It encodes CSAEGRVRGETQYF.

This clonotype was counted at least ten times. CDR3 in amino acids: CSARSASGVYNEQFF. CDR3 bases: TGCAGTGCTAGAAGTGCTAGCGGGGTCTACAATGAGCAGTTCTTC. The chain couples TRBV20-1 to TRBJ2-1; 9 bases fit TRBD2. CDR3 size: 15 residues. J lost 3 bases, V lost 2 bases, and 5 bases had no gene match. The germline V gene has CDR1 DFQATT and CDR2 SNEGSKA (reference sequence).

This clonotype was detected a few times. This chain joins TRBV15 and TRBJ2-5; weak D call: TRBD1 (6 bases). Trimming took 2 bases from V and 5 from J, leaving 12 bases between them. The CDR3 extends over 14 amino acids. Germline assignment: CDR1 LNHNV and CDR2 YYDKDF (reference sequence). Written as DNA, the CDR3 is TGTGCCACCAGCAGAACTACAGGGTACGAGACCCAGTACTTC. As protein: CATSRTTGYETQYF.

The chain links TRBV7-8 to TRBJ2-5; D gene unclear. In germline, CDR1 is SGHVS, CDR2 FQNEAQ. Trimming shortened V by 1 base and J by 7 bases, and 10 bases separated the two germline ends. CDR3 length: 13 residues. CDR3 in DNA: TGTGCCAGCAGCTTAGGGGCCGATGGGACCCAGTACTTC. It codes for CASSLGADGTQYF. The variable domain in full, completed from reference TRBV7-8 and TRBJ2-5, reads GAGVSQSPRYKVAKRGQDVALRCDPISGHVSLFWYQQALGQGPEFLTYFQNEAQLDKSGLPSDRFFAERPEGSVSTLKIQRTQQEDSAVYLCASSLGADGTQYFGPGTRLLVL.

This clonotype has at least ten counts. V usage is TRBV20-1 and J usage is TRBJ1-2; 9 bases agree with TRBD1. The CDR3 extends over 14 amino acids. Germline CDR1 reads DFQATT; CDR2 reads SNEGSKA (reference sequence). CDR3 region: CSTQRDRANYGYTF. The CDR3 coding sequence is TGCAGCACTCAAAGGGACAGGGCTAACTATGGCTACACCTTC.

This clonotype has more than one count but fewer than ten. This sequence joins TRBV12-3 or TRBV12-4 and TRBJ1-3; D possibly corresponds to TRBD1 (6 bases). V lost 6 bases to trimming and J lost 6 bases, with 12 bases between them. The CDR3 totals 13 residues. CDR3 coding DNA: TGTGCCAGCAGGGGCGACAGGTCAAACACCATATATTTT. Translating it yields CASRGDRSNTIYF.

This clonotype has only a few counts. With a much larger clone just one base away, this may be a read error. The V and J genes are TRBV29-1 and TRBJ1-1; D might be TRBD1 (5 bases). Trimming removed 3 bases from V and 1 base from J, with 6 bases in between. This CDR3 is 12 amino acids long. CDR1 and CDR2 from the germline V gene are SQVTM and ANQGSEA. CDR3 nucleotides: TGCAGCGTTGACAGGGAGAACACTGAAGCTTTCTTT. Its protein product is CSVDRENTEAFF.

This clonotype was counted a few times. The gene calls are TRBV27 and TRBJ2-1; D remains unclear. Germline CDR1 and CDR2: MNHEY and SMNVEV (reference sequence). V gave up 3 bases and J gave up 0 bases, with 9 bases separating them. This CDR3 has 15 amino acids. CDR3 loop: CASSLKAFSYNEQFF. CDR3 bases: TGTGCCAGCAGTTTGAAGGCTTTCTCCTACAATGAGCAGTTCTTC.

A few counts support this clonotype. The chain employs TRBV20-1 and TRBJ1-4; unclear D gene. Germline CDR1 reads DFQATT; CDR2 reads SNEGSKA (reference sequence). CDR3 size: 14 residues. V lost 1 base and J lost 1, with 7 bases in between. The CDR3 spells CSARVRETNEKLFF. CDR3 in DNA: TGCAGTGCTAGAGTAAGGGAAACTAATGAAAAACTGTTTTTT.

This clonotype showed up just a few times. This rearrangement joins TRBV4-1 to TRBJ2-7; D is undetermined. V lost 0 bases, J lost 2 bases, and 8 bases lay in between. This CDR3 region has 14 residues. CDR1 is MGHRA and CDR2 is YSYEKL in the germline V gene. The DNA for the CDR3 is TGCGCCAGCAGCCAAGATTGGCTAGCCTACGAGCAGTACTTC. This sequence encodes CASSQDWLAYEQYF.

This chain links TRBV5-1 with TRBJ2-2; D ambiguous. Germline lookup yields CDR1 SGHRS and CDR2 YFSETQ. Trimming stripped 3 bases from V and 8 bases from J, with 11 bases between. The CDR3 contains 13 residues. The CDR3 here is CASSSGPEGELFF. For the CDR3, the DNA is TGCGCCAGCAGCTCGGGCCCAGAGGGGGAGCTGTTTTTT.

This clonotype was detected many times. The V gene is TRBV20-1, the J gene TRBJ2-1; 12 nucleotides agree with TRBD2. Germline CDR1 reads DFQATT; CDR2 reads SNEGSKA (reference sequence). The CDR3 length is 13 residues. V was pared by 8 bases and J by 7 bases, with 6 bases of the junction left unmatched. The CDR3 sequence is CSSRLAGVNEQFF. The DNA for the CDR3 is TGCAGTTCAAGACTAGCGGGAGTTAATGAGCAGTTCTTC.

This chain uses TRBV28 with TRBJ1-3; 7 nucleotides line up with TRBD1. The CDR3 length is 14 residues. CDR1 MDHEN and CDR2 SYDVKM come from the germline V gene. After removal of 6 bases from V and 3 bases from J, the junction contained 5 bases not matched to a gene. CDR3: CASSKPGGGNTIYF. The CDR3 DNA reads as TGTGCCAGCAGCAAACCAGGGGGTGGAAACACCATATATTTT.

This clonotype has ten or more counts. The rearrangement links TRBV28 to TRBJ2-1; 8 bases line up with TRBD2. CDR1 and CDR2 (germline): MDHEN, SYDVKM. V was clipped by 6 bases and J by 4 bases; unmatched bases: 8. This CDR3 comprises 15 residues. The DNA of the CDR3 is TGTGCCAGCAGCCCCGGACTAGCCCATTACAATGAGCAGTTCTTC. It yields the protein CASSPGLAHYNEQFF.

V usage is TRBV5-1 and J usage is TRBJ2-3; D not certain. V was trimmed by 4 bases and J by 1 base, leaving 13 bases between them. This CDR3 is built from 15 residues. Germline V gene sequence: CDR1 SGHRS, CDR2 YFSETQ. The CDR3 loop reads CASSEGSRRTDTQYF. The DNA for the CDR3 is TGCGCCAGCAGCGAAGGGTCCCGCCGCACAGATACGCAGTATTTT. Together with reference TRBV5-1 and TRBJ2-3, the CDR3 gives the full variable domain: KAGVTQTPRYLIKTRGQQVTLSCSPISGHRSVSWYQQTPGQGLQFLFEYFSETQRNKGNFPGRFSGRQFSNSRSEMNVSTLELGDSALYLCASSEGSRRTDTQYFGPGTRLTVL.

The gene calls are TRBV4-3 and TRBJ2-1; TRBD2 matches 7 bases. This CDR3 has 15 amino acids. V shed 4 bases, J shed 4 bases, and the junction held 7 bases outside the gene matches. The germline V gene has CDR1 LGHNA and CDR2 YSLEER. The CDR3 region has the DNA TGCGCCAGCAGCCCGTCCTTAGCGGGTTACAATGAGCAGTTCTTC. Its protein is CASSPSLAGYNEQFF.

This clonotype appeared a few times. This chain joins TRBV7-8 and TRBJ2-1; 9 nucleotides match TRBD1. Germline trimming cut 4 bases from V and 9 bases from J; bases unmatched to any gene: 7. The CDR3 extends over 14 amino acids. CDR1 is SGHVS and CDR2 is FQNEAQ in the germline V gene. CDR3 bases: TGTGCCAGCAGCTGGGGACAGGGACCGGCTGAGCAGTTCTTC. This translates into CASSWGQGPAEQFF. The whole variable domain, remainder taken from reference TRBV7-8 and TRBJ2-1, is GAGVSQSPRYKVAKRGQDVALRCDPISGHVSLFWYQQALGQGPEFLTYFQNEAQLDKSGLPSDRFFAERPEGSVSTLKIQRTQQEDSAVYLCASSWGQGPAEQFFGPGTRLTVL.